This T cell receptor (beta chain) derives from a study of cytomegalovirus exposure and HLA in healthy donors. Across the study: Earlier results showed roughly 120 million unique TCR beta sequences derived from approximately 170 million T cells.

The CDR3 covers 14 residues. CDR1 is MNHNS, CDR2 SASEGT, per germline. V dropped 6 bases and J dropped 6; count of bases not matched to a gene: 8. To note about this clone: No antigen is known for it.

Study-wide points: It is likely that the observed cluster of highly shared sequence variants was a sequencing artifact. It was reported that the classifier diagnosed cytomegalovirus status with high specificity and sensitivity in both the original and validation cohorts.

The PCR ran on 60 Vbeta and 13 Jbeta primers. TCRdb's copy holds only in-frame clones and misses some; the assay was immunoSEQ multiplex PCR. The repertoire holds around 200,000 clones, approximately 86% seen once, with approximately 0.31% in the top ten. The TCR comes from a woman aged 25 to 45 in good health and CMV-seronegative. This chain connects TRBV6-1 to TRBJ2-1, with 7 bases identical to TRBD2. Sequencing was performed on PBMCs. DNA for the CDR3: TGTGCCAGCAGACACGCGGGAGTTCGCAATGAGCAGTTCTTC. Translating gives CASRHAGVRNEQFF.